The 24 T cell receptor beta chains reported below all come from one sample, sequenced in a study of blood T cells in healthy people across ages. For the second PCR, which ran for about 7 to 12 cycles, a sample-barcoded 5' primer and a J-beta primer mix were used. A single record per CDR3 protein comes from TCRdb applying MiXCR to the 5' RACE reads. Here the sample spans under 1,100,000 distinct CDR3 sequences, around 25% being singletons. The data also belong to a second study, concerning T cells of mothers and their children.

The specimen was blood. The receptors were gathered from a girl aged 2-10 years in good health.

V and J are TRBV12-5 and TRBJ1-3; no clear D. V shed 3 bases and J shed 0 bases, with 6 bases lying between them. The CDR3 covers 14 residues. CDR1 is LGHNT and CDR2 is FRNRAP in the germline V gene. CDR3 in DNA: TGTGCTAGTGGTTTCGGTAACTCTGGAAACACCATATATTTT. Amino acids: CASGFGNSGNTIYF. Using reference TRBV12-5 and TRBJ1-3 for the parts outside the CDR3, the full variable domain is DARVTQTPRHKVTEMGQEVTMRCQPILGHNTVFWYRQTMMQGLELLAYFRNRAPLDDSGMPKDRFSAEMPDATLATLKIQPSEPRDSAVYFCASGFGNSGNTIYFGEGSWLTVV.

This clonotype was seen more than once but under ten times. J is TRBJ2-6 and V is TRBV7-8; D uncertain. Germline loops: CDR1 SGHVS, CDR2 FQNEAQ. CDR3 length: 13 amino acids. V was pared by 7 bases and J by 2 bases, with 6 bases between. The CDR3 bases are TGTGCCAGCATCCAGACTGGGGCCAACGTCCTGACTTTC. It translates to CASIQTGANVLTF. The full variable domain, completed using reference TRBV7-8 and TRBJ2-6, is GAGVSQSPRYKVAKRGQDVALRCDPISGHVSLFWYQQALGQGPEFLTYFQNEAQLDKSGLPSDRFFAERPEGSVSTLKIQRTQQEDSAVYLCASIQTGANVLTFGAGSRLTVL.

This clonotype was observed a handful of times. The chain uses TRBV20-1 and TRBJ2-1; D uncertain. Germline V lookup: CDR1 DFQATT, CDR2 SNEGSKA (reference sequence). Trimming shortened V by 3 bases and J by 6 bases, and 9 bases separated the two germline ends. The CDR3 is made up of 12 amino acids. The CDR3 protein is CSASTALNEQFF. The CDR3 DNA reads TGCAGTGCTAGTACAGCTCTCAATGAGCAGTTCTTC.

This clonotype has just a few counts. The chain recombines TRBV10-3 with TRBJ2-7; 8 bases line up with TRBD1. The DNA end is more similar to TRBJ2-1, so the J call may be wrong. Germline V gene lookup returns CDR1 ENHRY and CDR2 SYGVKD. The CDR3 extends over 12 amino acids. CDR3 region: CATDRDGNEQFF. The DNA of the CDR3 is TGTGCAACGGACAGGGACGGCAATGAGCAGTTCTTC.

The rearrangement uses TRBV25-1 and TRBJ1-6; no reliable D call. The CDR3 is 14 residues long. CDR1 and CDR2 from the germline V gene are MGHDK and SYGVNS. V was trimmed by 5 bases and J by 6 bases, leaving 11 bases between them. The DNA of the CDR3 is TGTGCCAGCAGTAACCAAGGATTTAATTCACCCCTCCACTTT. As protein: CASSNQGFNSPLHF.

J is TRBJ2-3 and V is TRBV29-1; tentative D call: TRBD2 (6 bases). V lost 4 bases, J lost 4 bases, and 15 bases lay in between. The CDR3 totals 14 residues. Per germline, CDR1 SQVTM and CDR2 ANQGSEA. In nucleotides, the CDR3 is TGCAGCGTTGGTCCTTCGGGAGTGCCAGATACGCAGTATTTT. The encoded protein is CSVGPSGVPDTQYF.

The chain joins TRBV5-1 to TRBJ2-7; 7 bases are a match to TRBD1. V lost 9 bases to trimming and J lost 11 bases; unmatched junction nucleotides: 8. The CDR3 loop spans 10 amino acids. CDR1 and CDR2 from the germline V gene are SGHRS and YFSETQ. The CDR3 loop is CATRQGWKYF. CDR3 in DNA: TGCGCCACTCGACAGGGTTGGAAGTACTTC.

V and J are TRBV25-1 and TRBJ1-4; D gene unclear. CDR1 is MGHDK and CDR2 is SYGVNS in the germline V gene. Trimming cost V 2 bases and J 8 bases, with 18 bases left between them. The CDR3 totals 16 residues. CDR3 residues: CASSEIRAGGQEKLFF. DNA of the CDR3: TGTGCCAGCAGTGAAATCCGGGCAGGTGGCCAAGAAAAACTGTTTTTT.

The V call is TRBV7-3, the J call TRBJ2-5; tentatively, D is TRBD1 (5 bases). Judging by the DNA end, TRBJ2-1 fits better; the J call may be wrong. The CDR3 sequence is 14 residues long. Looked up from germline, CDR1 is SGHTA and CDR2 is FQGTGA. The CDR3 bases are TGTGCCAGCAGCTTAATCGCCAGGGACAATGAGCAGTTCTTC. This encodes CASSLIARDNEQFF.

This clonotype came up a few times. The chain recombines TRBV6-2 or TRBV6-3 with TRBJ2-5, with TRBD1 matching 8 bases. Germline CDR1 MNHEY, CDR2 SVGEGT. CDR3 length: 11 residues. V trimming: 6 bases; J trimming: 10 bases; junction bases outside the gene matches: 4. The CDR3 DNA sequence: TGTGCCAGCAGGACAGGGGTTGACCAGTACTTC. This translates into CASRTGVDQYF.

There are a few counts of this clonotype. This rearrangement joins TRBV6-1 to TRBJ2-3; a weak D match, TRBD2 (7 bases). The germline gives CDR1 MNHNS, CDR2 SASEGT. V was clipped by 6 bases and J by 3 bases, with 16 bases between them. There are 15 residues in the CDR3. The CDR3 loop reads CASSRGGGATDTQYF. The CDR3 nucleotides are TGTGCCAGCAGCCGCGGGGGCGGTGCGACAGATACGCAGTATTTT.

This clonotype was found many times. This chain's CDR3 is CASSQDPYEQYF. CDR3 nucleotides: TGTGCCAGCAGCCAAGATCCCTACGAGCAGTACTTC. The chain employs TRBV4-2 and TRBJ2-7; D remains unclear. Trimming removed 0 bases at V and 2 bases at J, with 2 bases between. The CDR3 is made up of 12 amino acids. From germline, CDR1 is LGHNA and CDR2 YNFKEQ.

The rearrangement links TRBV4-3 to TRBJ2-1; no definite D call. The V gene's germline CDR1 is LGHNA and CDR2 YSLEER. Trimming cost V 0 bases and J 6 bases, with 12 bases left between them. This CDR3 has 15 amino acids. CDR3 nucleotides: TGCGCCAGCAGCCAAGACCGCGGCCCCTTCAATGAGCAGTTCTTC. It is translated as CASSQDRGPFNEQFF.

This rearrangement joins TRBV6-1 to TRBJ1-1; maybe TRBD1 (6 bases). The CDR3 length is 14 residues. CDR1 and CDR2 (germline): MNHNS, SASEGT. Trimming removed 4 bases at V and 1 base at J, with 10 bases between. CDR3 sequence: CASSVRGANTEAFF. The CDR3 nucleotides are TGTGCCAGCAGTGTTCGGGGGGCGAACACTGAAGCTTTCTTT.

The J gene is TRBJ2-5, the V gene TRBV15; a possible D gene is TRBD2 (6 bases). Trimming left V 3 bases short and J 3 bases short, with 11 bases between. This CDR3 has 14 amino acids. Germline CDR1 is LNHNV and CDR2 is YYDKDF (reference sequence). The CDR3 nucleotides are TGTGCCACCAGCAGCACGACTAGGGAAGAGACCCAGTACTTC. This sequence encodes CATSSTTREETQYF.

This chain uses TRBV6-1 with TRBJ1-5; weak D call: TRBD1 (5 bases). This CDR3 contains 16 residues. V was clipped by 5 bases and J by 0 bases, with 14 bases between them. Germline assignment: CDR1 MNHNS and CDR2 SASEGT. CDR3 DNA sequence: TGTGCCAGCAGTCCATGGGACTTCTTTAGCAATCAGCCCCAGCATTTT. As protein: CASSPWDFFSNQPQHF.

The V call is TRBV24-1, the J call TRBJ2-5; 8 bases are a match to TRBD2. V was pared by 4 bases and J by 3 bases, with 9 bases of the junction left unmatched. The CDR3 extends over 16 amino acids. CDR1 is KGHDR and CDR2 is SFDVKD in the germline V gene. Here the CDR3 DNA reads TGTGCCACCAGTGACCCTGAAACTAGCGGCAAAGAGACCCAGTACTTC. Its protein is CATSDPETSGKETQYF.

This clonotype has a handful of counts. V and J are TRBV5-1 and TRBJ1-1; no firm D call. The length of the CDR3 is 14 residues. Looked up from germline, CDR1 is SGHRS and CDR2 is YFSETQ. V shed 6 bases and J shed 1 base, with 13 bases lying between them. This CDR3 is CASTEGGKNTEAFF. Written as DNA, the CDR3 is TGCGCCAGCACCGAGGGCGGCAAGAACACTGAAGCTTTCTTT.

The J gene is TRBJ2-1, the V gene TRBV11-2; D gene unclear. This CDR3 is 16 amino acids long. CDR1 and CDR2 from the germline V gene are SGHAT and FQNNGV. V shed 0 bases and J shed 3 bases, with 12 bases lying between them. Written as DNA, the CDR3 is TGTGCCAGCAGCTTAGATCTAGGCCCAATCTACAATGAGCAGTTCTTC. The encoded protein is CASSLDLGPIYNEQFF.

This clonotype was detected only a few times. This chain links TRBV2 with TRBJ2-7; perhaps D is TRBD1 or TRBD2 (5 bases each). CDR1 SNHLY and CDR2 FYNNEI come from the germline V gene. Trimming removed 10 bases at V and 3 bases at J, with 13 bases between. This CDR3 is built from 12 residues. The CDR3 here is CANTGTDYEQYF. The DNA of the CDR3 is TGTGCCAACACCGGGACGGACTACGAGCAGTACTTC.

The V gene is TRBV15, the J gene TRBJ2-3, with TRBD1 matching 8 bases. Germline V gene data show CDR1 as LNHNV and CDR2 as YYDKDF (reference sequence). J lost 2 bases, V lost 0 bases, and 10 bases had no gene match. The length of the CDR3 is 18 residues. CDR3 in amino acids: CATSRDSTGVTPTDTQYF. CDR3 nucleotides: TGTGCCACCAGCAGAGATTCGACAGGGGTTACCCCCACAGATACGCAGTATTTT.

In DNA, the CDR3 is TGTGCCACCAGTGATACCGACGAACTAGCGGGAGTAAAACGCGAGCAGTTCTTC. Translation: CATSDTDELAGVKREQFF. V usage is TRBV24-1 and J usage is TRBJ2-5; TRBD2 aligns across 11 bases. With the DNA end fitting TRBJ2-1 better, the J assignment may be wrong. Germline lookup yields CDR1 KGHDR and CDR2 SFDVKD. The CDR3 covers 18 residues.

This rearrangement joins TRBV2 to TRBJ1-2; possible D gene TRBD1, 5 bases. V lost 4 bases to trimming and J lost 2 bases, with 11 bases between them. CDR1 is SNHLY and CDR2 is FYNNEI in the germline V gene. The CDR3 has 14 residues. The CDR3: CASSGIGANYGYTF. For the CDR3, the DNA is TGTGCCAGCAGTGGTATTGGGGCCAACTATGGCTACACCTTC.

In this sample, this clonotype turned up a few times. The V call is TRBV29-1, the J call TRBJ2-5, with D uncertain. This CDR3 has 14 amino acids. V was clipped by 5 bases and J by 3 bases, with 16 bases between them. Germline CDR1 SQVTM, CDR2 ANQGSEA. The CDR3 loop is CSVQYLYAEETQYF. DNA of the CDR3: TGCAGCGTTCAATACTTGTACGCCGAAGAGACCCAGTACTTC.